The clone carrying this TCR beta chain was seen more than once but under ten times. Its antigen remains unidentified. The data were obtained in a study of T cell repertoires in cytomegalovirus infection. Whole-study context: Public TCR beta signatures indicated both CMV infection and matching HLA type.

MiXCR, run by TCRdb on the reads, gives a single entry per CDR3 protein. This table has approximately 130,000 distinct CDR3 sequences, about 24% appearing once. General observations from the study: There were HLA-C-restricted CMV-specific TCR beta clonotypes dominating the ex vivo response. Identification of carriers of CMV plus the relevant HLA was achieved through cumulative public TCR beta family frequency.

Germline values: CDR1 SNHLY, CDR2 FYNNEI. CDR3 length: 16 amino acids. V lost 9 bases, J lost 4 bases, and 21 bases lay in between. The chain combines TRBV2 with TRBJ2-2; possible D gene TRBD1, 6 bases. Sequencing was carried out using PBMCs, sequenced either directly or after in vitro stimulation (not recorded which). This TCR was recovered from a human donor in good health (CMV status not recorded). Some clones in this sample may be carry-over from other donors' samples. CDR3 protein: CARGTGLGTPTGELFF. Written as DNA, the CDR3 is TGTGCCAGGGGGACCGGACTGGGGACACCCACCGGGGAGCTGTTTTTT.